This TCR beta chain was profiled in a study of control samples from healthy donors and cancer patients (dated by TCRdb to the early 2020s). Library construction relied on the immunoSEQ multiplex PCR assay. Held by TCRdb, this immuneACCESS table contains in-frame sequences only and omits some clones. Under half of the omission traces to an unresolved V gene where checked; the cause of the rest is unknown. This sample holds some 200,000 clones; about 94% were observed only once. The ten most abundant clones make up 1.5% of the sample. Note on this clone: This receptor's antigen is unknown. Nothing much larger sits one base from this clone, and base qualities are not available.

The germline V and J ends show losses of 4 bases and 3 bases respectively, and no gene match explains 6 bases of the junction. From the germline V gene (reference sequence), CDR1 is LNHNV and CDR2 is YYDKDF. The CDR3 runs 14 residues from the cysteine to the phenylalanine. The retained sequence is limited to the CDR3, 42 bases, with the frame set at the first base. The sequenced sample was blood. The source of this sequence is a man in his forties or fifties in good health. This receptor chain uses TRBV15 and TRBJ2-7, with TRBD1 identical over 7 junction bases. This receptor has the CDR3 CATSTRTGSYEQYF. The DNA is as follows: TGTGCCACCAGCACCCGGACAGGAAGCTACGAGCAGTACTTC. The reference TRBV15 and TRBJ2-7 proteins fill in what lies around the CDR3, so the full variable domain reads DAMVIQNPRYQVTQFGKPVTLSCSQTLNHNVMYWYQQKSSQAPKLLFHYYDKDFNNEADTPDNFQSRRPNTSFCFLDIRSPGLGDTAMYLCATSTRTGSYEQYFGPGTRLTVT.